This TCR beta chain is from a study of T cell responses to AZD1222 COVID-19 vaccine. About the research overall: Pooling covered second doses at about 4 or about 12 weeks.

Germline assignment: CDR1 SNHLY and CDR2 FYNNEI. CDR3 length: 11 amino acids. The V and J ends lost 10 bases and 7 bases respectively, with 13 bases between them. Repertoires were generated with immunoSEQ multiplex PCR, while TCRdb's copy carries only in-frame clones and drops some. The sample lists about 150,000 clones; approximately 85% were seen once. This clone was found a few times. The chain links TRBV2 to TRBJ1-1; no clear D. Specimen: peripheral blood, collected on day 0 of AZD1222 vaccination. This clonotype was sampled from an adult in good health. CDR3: CAIPDGIEAFF. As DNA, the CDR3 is TGTGCCATCCCGGATGGGATTGAAGCTTTCTTT. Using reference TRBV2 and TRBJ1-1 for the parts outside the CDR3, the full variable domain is EPEVTQTPSHQVTQMGQEVILRCVPISNHLYFYWYRQILGQKVEFLVSFYNNEISEKSEIFDDQFSVERPDGSNFTLKIRSTKLEDSAMYFCAIPDGIEAFFGQGTRLTVV.